This is a list of T cell receptor beta chains from one sample in a study of blood T cell repertoires in COVID-19. Sequenced by immunoSEQ multiplex PCR; TCRdb stores in-frame clones only, minus some. This table has 80,000 to 95,000 clones, roughly 87% appearing once. Specimen: peripheral blood. Source of these receptors: a woman aged 45-65 years with active or convalescent COVID-19. CDR3s include the opening cysteine and the closing phenylalanine or tryptophan. A D gene is named only where the DNA matches it firmly. Only some rows state a clone size, as once, few, many or a class for expanded clones.

j_gene,v_gene,abundance,d_gene,CDR3aa,CDR3nt
TRBJ2-3,TRBV29-1,-,TRBD2,CSVDTSGDGTDTQYF,TGCAGCGTTGACACTAGCGGGGACGGAACAGATACGCAGTATTTT
TRBJ1-2,TRBV30,-,TRBD1,CAWRRAGGAINYGYTF,TGTGCCTGGAGGCGGGCAGGGGGCGCGATAAACTATGGCTACACCTTC
TRBJ2-5,TRBV5-1,-,TRBD1,CASSSGTGGMYQETQYF,TGCGCCAGCAGCTCGGGGACAGGGGGTATGTACCAAGAGACCCAGTACTTC
TRBJ1-4,TRBV9,-,TRBD1,CASSALGQPATNEKLFF,TGTGCCAGCAGCGCATTGGGACAGCCCGCAACTAATGAAAAACTGTTTTTT
TRBJ2-1,TRBV14,once,TRBD2,CASSQLTSGGGEQFF,TGTGCCAGCAGCCAACTCACTAGCGGGGGGGGTGAGCAGTTCTTC
TRBJ1-2,TRBV20-1,few,-,CSASRTGLPGYTF,TGCAGTGCTAGTCGTACAGGGTTGCCTGGCTACACCTTC
TRBJ2-7,TRBV25-1,-,-,CASSEFYGEQYF,TGTGCCAGCAGTGAATTCTACGGCGAGCAGTACTTC
TRBJ1-6,TRBV5-6,-,-,CASSIRQAYNSPLHF,TGTGCCAGCAGCATAAGACAGGCCTATAATTCACCCCTCCACTTT
TRBJ1-5,TRBV6-5,-,-,CASSRGGLEQPQHF,TGTGCCAGCAGCCGAGGAGGGTTGGAGCAGCCCCAGCATTTT
TRBJ2-7,TRBV4-1,-,-,CASSFSSGSAEQYF,TGCGCCAGCAGCTTCTCCTCGGGGTCCGCCGAGCAGTACTTC
TRBJ1-1,TRBV15,-,-,CATSRAQGRLNTEAFF,TGTGCCACCAGCAGAGCCCAGGGGCGGCTGAACACTGAAGCTTTCTTT
TRBJ2-7,TRBV11-2,-,-,CASSPQGPYEQYF,TGTGCCAGCAGCCCACAGGGTCCCTACGAGCAGTACTTC
TRBJ2-7,TRBV29-1,-,-,CSVVRGGAGEQYF,TGCAGCGTTGTACGTGGGGGGGCCGGAGAGCAGTACTTC
TRBJ2-3,TRBV19,-,-,CASSVDRDSDTQYF,TGTGCCAGTAGTGTAGACAGGGACTCAGATACGCAGTATTTT
TRBJ1-1,TRBV4-1,-,-,CASSQVRGQGPEAFF,TGCGCCAGCAGCCAAGTTCGCGGGCAAGGCCCTGAAGCTTTCTTT
TRBJ2-7,TRBV27,-,-,CASSFVGRGREQYF,TGTGCCAGCAGTTTCGTGGGGCGGGGGCGGGAGCAGTACTTC
TRBJ1-4,TRBV28,-,TRBD1,CASSGRQGPREKLFF,TGTGCCAGCAGTGGACGACAGGGCCCTCGGGAAAAACTGTTTTTT
TRBJ2-1,TRBV29-1,-,-,CSAPNPTRDSNEQFF,TGCAGCGCTCCAAACCCGACGAGAGACAGCAATGAGCAGTTCTTC
TRBJ1-3,TRBV5-5,-,-,CASSSSGSYSGNTIYF,TGTGCCAGCAGCTCCTCGGGATCCTACTCTGGAAACACCATATATTTT
TRBJ2-2,TRBV9,-,-,CASSVVPSRELFF,TGTGCCAGCAGCGTAGTACCGAGCAGGGAGCTGTTTTTT
TRBJ1-1,TRBV24-1,once,TRBD1,CATSGQGHLPSNTEAFF,TGTGCCACCAGTGGACAGGGGCACCTGCCCTCGAACACTGAAGCTTTCTTT
TRBJ1-4,TRBV15,-,TRBD1,CATSLQGVNEKLFF,TGTGCCACCAGCCTTCAGGGGGTAAATGAAAAACTGTTTTTT
TRBJ1-1,TRBV9,-,-,CASSVAQKNTEAFF,TGTGCCAGCAGCGTAGCTCAGAAGAACACTGAAGCTTTCTTT
TRBJ2-7,TRBV3-1/TRBV3-2,-,TRBD1,CASSHPGGFYEQYF,TGTGCCAGCAGCCATCCAGGGGGTTTCTACGAGCAGTACTTC
TRBJ1-3,TRBV4-3,-,-,CASSQDRAGSLISSGNTIYF,TGCGCCAGCAGCCAAGATAGGGCAGGGTCCCTCATTAGCTCTGGAAACACCATATATTTT
TRBJ2-7,TRBV15,-,-,CATSRQGGGVDDEQYF,TGTGCCACCAGCAGACAGGGCGGCGGGGTTGATGACGAGCAGTACTTC
TRBJ2-1,TRBV5-1,-,TRBD2,CASSLSGGDYNEQFF,TGCGCCAGCAGCCTCTCCGGGGGGGACTACAATGAGCAGTTCTTC
TRBJ1-2,TRBV15,-,-,CATSRGGVYIEDGYTF,TGTGCCACCAGCAGAGGCGGGGTATACATCGAAGATGGCTACACCTTC
TRBJ2-7,TRBV4-2,-,TRBD1,CASSQEHRGPYEQYF,TGTGCCAGCAGCCAAGAGCACAGGGGGCCCTACGAGCAGTACTTC
TRBJ2-5,TRBV24-1,-,TRBD2,CATSVASGRIQETQYF,TGTGCCACCAGTGTGGCTAGCGGGAGAATCCAAGAGACCCAGTACTTC
TRBJ2-3,TRBV6-1,-,TRBD1,CASSEWVQGTTDTQYF,TGTGCCAGCAGTGAATGGGTACAGGGGACCACAGATACGCAGTATTTT
TRBJ1-1,TRBV2,-,-,CASSVDTEAFF,TGTGCCAGCAGTGTAGACACTGAAGCTTTCTTT
TRBJ2-1,TRBV6-5,-,-,CASSYGQFSYNEQFF,TGTGCCAGCAGTTACGGACAGTTCTCCTACAATGAGCAGTTCTTC
TRBJ2-7,TRBV6-5,-,-,CASSWAPGNYEQYF,TGTGCCAGCAGTTGGGCCCCGGGGAACTACGAGCAGTACTTC
TRBJ2-4,TRBV9,-,TRBD2,CASSVEGTSEAIQYF,TGTGCCAGCAGCGTAGAAGGGACTAGCGAGGCCATTCAGTACTTC
TRBJ2-7,TRBV30,-,TRBD1,CAWSVLGGTGQYF,TGTGCCTGGAGTGTACTAGGAGGGACAGGACAGTACTTC
TRBJ1-6,TRBV27,-,-,CASSLGRTIQGNSPLHF,TGTGCCAGCAGTTTAGGGCGGACGATACAGGGTAATTCACCCCTCCACTTT
TRBJ1-4,TRBV20-1,-,TRBD1,CIGTDNEKLFF,TGCATCGGGACAGATAATGAAAAACTGTTTTTT
TRBJ1-1,TRBV4-1,-,TRBD1,CASSQEPYGTANTEAFF,TGCGCCAGCAGCCAAGAGCCATACGGGACAGCGAACACTGAAGCTTTCTTT
TRBJ2-3,TRBV7-2,-,-,CASSSRGKDTQYF,TGTGCCAGCAGCTCCCGGGGGAAAGATACGCAGTATTTT
TRBJ1-6,TRBV5-4,many,TRBD1,CASSTDRGNSPLHF,TGTGCCAGCAGCACTGACAGGGGCAATTCACCCCTCCACTTT
TRBJ2-7,TRBV6-5,-,TRBD2,CASPGTNSYEQYF,TGTGCCAGCCCCGGGACTAACTCCTACGAGCAGTACTTC
TRBJ1-5,TRBV10-3,few,TRBD1,CAISESGQGLNQPQHF,TGTGCCATCAGTGAGTCGGGACAGGGTTTGAATCAGCCCCAGCATTTT
TRBJ2-7,TRBV3-1/TRBV3-2,-,TRBD2,CASSQVGGESEQYF,TGTGCCAGCAGCCAAGTGGGGGGGGAGAGCGAGCAGTACTTC
TRBJ1-1,TRBV5-1,-,-,CASSLAGDGTEAFF,TGCGCCAGCAGCTTGGCAGGGGACGGGACTGAAGCTTTCTTT
TRBJ2-7,TRBV6-2/TRBV6-3,-,-,CASSHSPGYEQYF,TGTGCCAGCAGCCACTCCCCCGGTTACGAGCAGTACTTC
TRBJ1-1,TRBV9,-,-,CASSVERLNTEAFF,TGTGCCAGCAGCGTAGAACGGTTGAACACTGAAGCTTTCTTT
TRBJ2-7,TRBV7-2,-,-,CASSLGGSDYSYEQYF,TGTGCCAGCAGCTTAGGCGGAAGCGATTACTCCTACGAGCAGTACTTC
TRBJ2-2,TRBV11-2,-,TRBD2,CASSRGLAGTNTGELFF,TGTGCCAGCAGCCGCGGACTAGCGGGGACCAACACCGGGGAGCTGTTTTTT
TRBJ2-2,TRBV7-6,-,-,CASSPTGGAVVVGELFF,TGTGCCAGCAGTCCAACGGGGGGCGCGGTTGTCGTCGGGGAGCTGTTTTTT
TRBJ2-7,TRBV6-6,-,TRBD1,CASSYIPGQGGEQYF,TGTGCCAGCAGTTATATACCGGGACAGGGGGGAGAGCAGTACTTC
TRBJ2-3,TRBV10-3,-,-,CATQVNAGDTQYF,TGTGCCACCCAAGTGAATGCCGGAGATACGCAGTATTTT
TRBJ1-1,TRBV15,once,TRBD1,CATSPIRTGPGTEAFF,TGTGCCACCAGCCCCATTAGGACAGGCCCGGGAACTGAAGCTTTCTTT